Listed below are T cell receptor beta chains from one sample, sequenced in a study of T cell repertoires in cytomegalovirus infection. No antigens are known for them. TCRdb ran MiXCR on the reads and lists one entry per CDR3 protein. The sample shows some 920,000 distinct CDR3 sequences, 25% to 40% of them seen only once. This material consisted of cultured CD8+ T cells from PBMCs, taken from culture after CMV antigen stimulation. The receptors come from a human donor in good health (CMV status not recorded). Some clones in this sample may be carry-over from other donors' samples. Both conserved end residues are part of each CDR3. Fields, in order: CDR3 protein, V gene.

CDR3 protein: CANSLMGSGADTQYF; V gene: TRBV5-1
CDR3 protein: CASSGGGGSPLHF; V gene: TRBV7-9
CDR3 protein: CASSLGEYQETQYF; V gene: TRBV7-9
CDR3 protein: CSVDALAGDEQFF; V gene: TRBV29-1
CDR3 protein: CASSLARDDADEQFF; V gene: TRBV5-6
CDR3 protein: CASSDRNDRGGYEQYF; V gene: TRBV6-1
CDR3 protein: CASSYGQGDYGYTF; V gene: TRBV6-5
CDR3 protein: CASGSPWGINEQFF; V gene: TRBV12-5
CDR3 protein: CASTSSGGAYQETQYF; V gene: TRBV6-6
CDR3 protein: CSVVADGNYGYTF; V gene: TRBV29-1
CDR3 protein: CASSYSSRGTGDTQYF; V gene: TRBV6-5
CDR3 protein: CASSYSRGSPLYEQYF; V gene: TRBV6-5
CDR3 protein: CASSLVAAGGSENEQFF; V gene: TRBV7-9
CDR3 protein: CASSSNSGTGTYNEQFF; V gene: TRBV7-9
CDR3 protein: CASSFVTSGYEQYF; V gene: TRBV27
CDR3 protein: CAGLGNYGYTF; V gene: TRBV7-9
CDR3 protein: CASSFSTSTHYEQYF; V gene: TRBV7-9
CDR3 protein: CASTLLAGDRGEQFF; V gene: TRBV6-2/TRBV6-3
CDR3 protein: CASSQVLAGGLDEQFF; V gene: TRBV4-1
CDR3 protein: CSVGGTGAYGYTF; V gene: TRBV29-1
CDR3 protein: CASSLHRVGENTEAFF; V gene: TRBV5-5
CDR3 protein: CASSDPGGSYEQYF; V gene: TRBV6-1
CDR3 protein: CASSNKGSSYNEQFF; V gene: TRBV6-6
CDR3 protein: CASSYSLVHDHTDTQYF; V gene: TRBV6-6
CDR3 protein: CASTPGGWNEQFF; V gene: TRBV6-1
CDR3 protein: CASSSTHSDSQLPQETQYF; V gene: TRBV5-5
CDR3 protein: CASSIVGGISGNEQFF; V gene: TRBV19
CDR3 protein: CASRRGTEQFF; V gene: TRBV19